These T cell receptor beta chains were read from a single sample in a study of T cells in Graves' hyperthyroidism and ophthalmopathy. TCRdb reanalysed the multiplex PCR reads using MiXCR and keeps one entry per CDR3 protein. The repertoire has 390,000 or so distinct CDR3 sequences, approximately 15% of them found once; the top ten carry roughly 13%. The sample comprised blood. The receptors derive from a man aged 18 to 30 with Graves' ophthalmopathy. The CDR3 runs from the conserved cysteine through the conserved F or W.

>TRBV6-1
CASSSLGEAHKETQYF
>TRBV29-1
CSVVAGTYEQYF
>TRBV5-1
CASGGDGEQYF
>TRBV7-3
CASSLTGVAGGKETQYF
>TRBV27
CASRLTGGADGYTF
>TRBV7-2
CASSRGHSWEQYF
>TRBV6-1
CASSAGWFQETQYF
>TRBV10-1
CASSVGTSERFEQFF
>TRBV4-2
CASSQEELNEQFF
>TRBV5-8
CASTISFGGRVSYYGYTF
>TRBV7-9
CASSGRVGGHTEAFF
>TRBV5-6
CASSPYGTSGSKNIQYF
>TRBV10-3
CAISDQPGQGSYGYTF
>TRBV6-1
CASIRGEQETQYF
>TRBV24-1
CATRGGDTQYF
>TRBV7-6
CASSLRQGISTDTQYF
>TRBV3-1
CASSQETSGRNYNEQFF
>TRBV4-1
CASSQVGRNTDTQYF
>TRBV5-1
CASSLEPGTGNTIYF
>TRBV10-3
CAMRSQGGGQYF
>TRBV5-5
CASSGGGSPLHF
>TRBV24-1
CATSDLQRSYNEQFF
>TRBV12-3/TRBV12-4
CASSEMDFGAAYEQYF
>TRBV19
CASSMEQGRFGGYTF
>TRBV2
CASFPGTSGATDTQYF
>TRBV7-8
CASSSSTGADGYTF
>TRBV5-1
CASSSGLAGNEQFF
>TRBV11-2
CASSLELGREQYF
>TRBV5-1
CASSLEGTSPYEQYF
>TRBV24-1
CATGDSHGNEQFF
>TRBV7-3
CASSLGTFPNEQFF
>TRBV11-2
CASSFKLIILAGGNEQFF
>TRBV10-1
CASSEQDGPETQYF
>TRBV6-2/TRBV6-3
CASSYPSGYGGYTF
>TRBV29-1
CSVVWGSGNTIYF
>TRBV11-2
CASSLGYSGSQSYEQYF
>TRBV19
CASSTGRGLNQPQHF
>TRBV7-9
CASSSGTGMAYGYTF
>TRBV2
CASSIQRNNEQFF
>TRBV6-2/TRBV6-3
CASSGTSAGARFDNEQFF
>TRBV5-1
CASSFGQAQQYF
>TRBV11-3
CASSLGFGNTIYF
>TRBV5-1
CASSLLGLAGTDTQYF
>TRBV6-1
CASSRLAGTSTDTQYF
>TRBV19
CASSPSGVVYTQYF
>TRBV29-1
CSVDGTAGYEQYF
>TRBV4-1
CASSQAGTEPRKLFF